The rows below give T cell receptor beta chains drawn from one sample of a study of T cells in Graves' hyperthyroidism and ophthalmopathy. MiXCR, applied by TCRdb to the multiplex PCR reads, yields one record per CDR3 protein. The sample records some 700,000 distinct CDR3 sequences, around 16% being singletons. Sequencing was done on a sample of blood. The receptors shown here come from a man between 45 and 60 years old with Graves' hyperthyroidism. CDR3s include the opening cysteine and the closing phenylalanine or tryptophan. D genes are given only for firm matches. The size entry is marked missing in some rows and otherwise reads once, few, many or a size class.

v_gene	d_gene	abundance	j_gene	CDR3nt	CDR3aa
TRBV29-1	.	few	TRBJ2-7	TGCAGCGCCAAAAAACGAGACGAACAGTACTTC	CSAKKRDEQYF
TRBV19	.	.	TRBJ1-1	TGTGCCAGTAGTATATCAGGGTTGGGCACTGAAGCTTTCTTT	CASSISGLGTEAFF
TRBV12-3/TRBV12-4	TRBD1	many	TRBJ1-4	TGTGCCAGCGCACGGGACAGTGAAAAACTGTTTTTT	CASARDSEKLFF
TRBV27	.	many	TRBJ1-6	TGTGCCAGCAGTTGGTTAGATAATTCACCCCTCCACTTT	CASSWLDNSPLHF
TRBV2	.	many	TRBJ1-2	TGTGCCAGCACTACGGGGCCCCTCTATGGCTACACCTTC	CASTTGPLYGYTF
TRBV3-1	TRBD1	few	TRBJ1-5	TGTGCCAGCAGCCAAGATCCTACCGGACAGGGGAATCAGCCCCAGCATTTT	CASSQDPTGQGNQPQHF
TRBV7-8	TRBD2	.	TRBJ2-7	TGTGCCAGCGTCCCCCAGCGGGAGATTCTTTTTGGGCAGTACTTC	CASVPQREILFGQYF
TRBV6-6	TRBD2	many	TRBJ2-1	TGTGCCAGCAGTTACGGGACTAGCGGGAGTTATGAGCAGTTCTTC	CASSYGTSGSYEQFF
TRBV7-9	TRBD1	many	TRBJ2-7	TGTGCCAGCAGCTTAACACAGCCGGGACAGGGATCCTACGAGCAGTACTTC	CASSLTQPGQGSYEQYF
TRBV27	TRBD1	many	TRBJ2-7	TGTGCCAGCAGCGCCGCCGGGACAGGGAGTAAAGTTTACGAGCAGTACTTC	CASSAAGTGSKVYEQYF
TRBV13	TRBD1	many	TRBJ2-1	TGTGCCAGCAGCCCGGACAGGGGGAGTGAGCAGTTCTTC	CASSPDRGSEQFF
TRBV7-8	.	few	TRBJ2-1	TGTGCCAGCAGCCTGCAAGCCATAGCGGCGGAGCAGTTCTTC	CASSLQAIAAEQFF
TRBV6-1	.	many	TRBJ2-7	TGTGCCAGCAACGCAGAGAGCTCCTACGAGCAGTACTTC	CASNAESSYEQYF
TRBV7-8	.	many	TRBJ2-3	TGTGCCAGCAGCTTATCAGGGGATGAGACAGATACGCAGTATTTT	CASSLSGDETDTQYF
TRBV29-1	TRBD1	many	TRBJ2-3	TGCAGCGTTGAAGCCCAGGGGGCAGCCACAGATACGCAGTATTTT	CSVEAQGAATDTQYF
TRBV11-1	.	many	TRBJ2-1	TGTGCCAGCAGCTTAGAGTCACAGTACAATGAGCAGTTCTTC	CASSLESQYNEQFF
TRBV28	TRBD2	many	TRBJ2-2	TGTGCCAGCAGCACTCCGGGACTAGGGGTTGGTAACACCGGGGAGCTGTTTTTT	CASSTPGLGVGNTGELFF